The sequence of this TCR beta chain was determined in a study of OX40 agonist ivuxolimab in advanced cancers. Study-level background: The costimulatory receptor OX40 (CD134) was targeted by ivuxolimab, a fully human IgG2 agonistic monoclonal antibody. Intravenous ivuxolimab was administered to patients every 2 weeks at six dose levels: 0.01, 0.1, 0.3, 1.5, 3 and 10 mg/kg. Of the approximately 50 dose-escalation patients, hepatocellular carcinoma was present in about 20, melanoma in around 15, renal cell carcinoma in 9 and head and neck cancer in 9. A male proportion of roughly 80% and a mean age of approximately 62 years, ranging from 23 to 79, were recorded for the dose-escalation cohort. Prior anti-PD-1, anti-PD-L1 or anti-CTLA-4 therapy was permitted, and roughly two fifths of dose-escalation patients had received checkpoint inhibitors. Three dose-escalation patients achieved partial responses, one with hepatocellular carcinoma and two with cutaneous melanoma. Peripheral TCRbeta sequencing aimed to test whether ivuxolimab altered TCR sequence diversity and caused clonal T-cell expansion. The paper covers the monotherapy dose-escalation part of the phase I ivuxolimab trial, which included N of about 50 patients. What the work shows at the level of the full study, not this receptor alone: At doses of 0.1 to 3.0 mg/kg, clonal expansion of both CD4+ and CD8+ blood T cells was observed from baseline to week 6. After ivuxolimab, more expanded clones were found on average in CD8+ T cells than in CD4+ T cells. The antigen specificity of the peripheral T cells that underwent clonal expansion was not determined. In the 0.1-3.0 mg/kg groups, partial responders had among the lowest normalized peripheral clonal expansion, particularly in CD8+ T cells. Low levels of normalized T-cell clonal expansion were also shown by some nonresponding patients.

There are 17 amino acids in the CDR3, from cysteine to phenylalanine inclusive. The DNA shown is the 51-base CDR3, in frame from base 1. As encoded in the germline V gene, CDR1 is MDHEN while CDR2 is SYDVKM. Trimming accounts for 7 bases at V and 3 bases at J, while the number of junction bases matched to no gene is 10. Patients with a history of autoimmune disease or receiving systemic immunosuppression were excluded from the trial. Peripheral blood for TCR sequencing was collected from all dose cohorts at baseline, on cycle 4 day 1, and on cycle 7 day 1. Samples were obtained from an open-label, multicenter, first-in-human phase I dose-escalation trial of ivuxolimab. Adults with locally advanced or metastatic melanoma, renal cell, hepatocellular, or head and neck squamous cell carcinoma were enrolled in the trial. Before TCR sequencing, CD4+ T cells and CD8+ T cells from peripheral blood were sorted into separate populations.

A remark on this clone: Its antigen is not yet known. No much larger clone exists at a distance of one base, and base qualities are not known.

Genomic DNA was isolated from the sorted cells so that the TCRbeta CDR3 region could be sequenced. TCRbeta CDR3 regions were sequenced using the immunoSEQ Assay. The source is immuneACCESS, and TCRdb retained only in-frame sequences with V and J called. Part of the clones is not carried over; for the studies checked, unresolved V genes explain less than half of this, and the remainder is unexplained. The sample table holds tens of thousands of clones, of which 76% were seen once. The ten most abundant clones make up more than 9% of the sample. This TCR was sampled from an adult with an advanced solid tumor such as melanoma, head and neck, liver or kidney cancer. This specimen consisted of CD4+ or CD8+ T cells sorted from blood, obtained in a trial of the OX40 agonist ivuxolimab. Here the chain combines TRBV28 and TRBJ2-6, with 9 bases in between that match TRBD1. In nucleotides, the sequence is TGTGCCAGCACATCACAGGGGGCGCAAGGTGGGGCCAACGTCCTGACTTTC. It is translated as CASTSQGAQGGANVLTF.